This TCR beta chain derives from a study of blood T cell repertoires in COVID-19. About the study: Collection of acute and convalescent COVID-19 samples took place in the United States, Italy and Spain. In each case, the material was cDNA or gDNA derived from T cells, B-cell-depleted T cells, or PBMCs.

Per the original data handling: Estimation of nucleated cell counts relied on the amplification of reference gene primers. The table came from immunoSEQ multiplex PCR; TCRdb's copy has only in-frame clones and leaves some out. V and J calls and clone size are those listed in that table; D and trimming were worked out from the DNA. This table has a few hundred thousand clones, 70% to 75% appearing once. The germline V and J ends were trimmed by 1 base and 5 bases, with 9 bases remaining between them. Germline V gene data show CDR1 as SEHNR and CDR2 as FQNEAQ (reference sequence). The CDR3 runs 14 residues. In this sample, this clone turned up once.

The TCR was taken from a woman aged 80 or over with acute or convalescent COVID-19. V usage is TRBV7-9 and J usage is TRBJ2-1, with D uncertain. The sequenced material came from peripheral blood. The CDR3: CASSLVQANNEQFF. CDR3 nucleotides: TGTGCCAGCAGCTTAGTTCAGGCGAACAATGAGCAGTTCTTC. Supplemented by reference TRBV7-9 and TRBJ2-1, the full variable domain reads DTGVSQNPRHKITKRGQNVTFRCDPISEHNRLYWYRQTLGQGPEFLTYFQNEAQLEKSRLLSDRFSAERPKGSFSTLEIQRTEQGDSAMYLCASSLVQANNEQFFGPGTRLTVL.